This T cell receptor beta chain was identified in a study of cytomegalovirus exposure and HLA in healthy donors. PCR involved 60 Vbeta and 13 Jbeta primers. The data were produced by immunoSEQ multiplex PCR, yet TCRdb's version contains in-frame clones alone and is incomplete. Altogether approximately 100,000 clones are present, around 75% being singletons, with the ten largest covering roughly a tenth. V dropped 6 bases and J dropped 6 bases, with 12 bases sitting between them. This CDR3 region has 13 residues. Germline-derived CDR1 and CDR2 are MDHEN and SYDVKM. Study-wide results and caveats: Associated with cytomegalovirus, according to the listing, were some 150 TCR beta chains. By a later analysis, the bulk of CMV-associated TCR beta chains appeared HLA-restricted. Most TCR sequences were uncommon, yet certain public TCRs appeared in many donors.

In regard to this clone: Its antigen is unidentified.

This TCR came from a man between 50 and 59 years old in good health and CMV-seronegative. The J gene is TRBJ1-5, the V gene TRBV28; no definite D call. The specimen sequenced was PBMCs. CDR3 DNA: TGTGCCAGCAGGTTCGCGGGGAGTCAGCCCCAGCATTTT. It yields the protein CASRFAGSQPQHF. The full variable domain, its missing parts supplied by reference TRBV28 and TRBJ1-5, is DVKVTQSSRYLVKRTGEKVFLECVQDMDHENMFWYRQDPGLGLRLIYFSYDVKMKEKGDIPEGYSVSREKKERFSLILESASTNQTSMYLCASRFAGSQPQHFGDGTRLSIL.